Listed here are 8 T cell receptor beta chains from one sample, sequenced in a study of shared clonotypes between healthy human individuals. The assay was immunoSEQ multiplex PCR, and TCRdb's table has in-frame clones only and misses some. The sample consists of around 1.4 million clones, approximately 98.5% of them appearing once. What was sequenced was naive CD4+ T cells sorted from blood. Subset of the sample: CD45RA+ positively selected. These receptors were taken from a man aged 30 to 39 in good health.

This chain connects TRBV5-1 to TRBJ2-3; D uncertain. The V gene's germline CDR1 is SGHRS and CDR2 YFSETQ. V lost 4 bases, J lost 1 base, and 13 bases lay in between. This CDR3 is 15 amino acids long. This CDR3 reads CASSELVRGTDTQYF. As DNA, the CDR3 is TGCGCCAGCAGCGAACTCGTTAGGGGCACAGATACGCAGTATTTT.

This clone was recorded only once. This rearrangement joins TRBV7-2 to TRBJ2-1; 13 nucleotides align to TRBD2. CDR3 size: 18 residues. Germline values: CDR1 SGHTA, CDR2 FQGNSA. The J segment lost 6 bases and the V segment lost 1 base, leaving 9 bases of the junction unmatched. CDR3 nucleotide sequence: TGTGCCAGCAGCTTAGAACTAGCGGGAGGGCCAATGGCCAATGAGCAGTTCTTC. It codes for CASSLELAGGPMANEQFF.

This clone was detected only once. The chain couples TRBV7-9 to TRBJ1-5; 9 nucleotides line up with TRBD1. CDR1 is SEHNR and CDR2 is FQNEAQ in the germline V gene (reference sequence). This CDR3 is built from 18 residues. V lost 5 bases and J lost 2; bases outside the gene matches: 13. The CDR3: CASSKGTGSSSRNQPQHF. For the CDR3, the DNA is TGTGCCAGCAGCAAGGGGACAGGGTCCTCGTCGCGCAATCAGCCCCAGCATTTT. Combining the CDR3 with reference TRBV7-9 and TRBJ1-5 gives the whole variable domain DTGVSQNPRHKITKRGQNVTFRCDPISEHNRLYWYRQTLGQGPEFLTYFQNEAQLEKSRLLSDRFSAERPKGSFSTLEIQRTEQGDSAMYLCASSKGTGSSSRNQPQHFGDGTRLSIL.

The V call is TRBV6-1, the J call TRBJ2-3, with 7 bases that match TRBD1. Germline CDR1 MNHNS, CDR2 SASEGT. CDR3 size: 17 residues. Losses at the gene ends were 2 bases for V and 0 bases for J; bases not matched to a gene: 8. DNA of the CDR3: TGTGCCAGCAGTGAACAGGGGGACCCACTCAGCACAGATACGCAGTATTTT. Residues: CASSEQGDPLSTDTQYF.

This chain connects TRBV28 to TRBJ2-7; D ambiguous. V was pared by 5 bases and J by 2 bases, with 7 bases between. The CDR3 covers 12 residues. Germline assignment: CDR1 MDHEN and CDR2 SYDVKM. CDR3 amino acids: CASSPDPYEQYF. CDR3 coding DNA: TGTGCCAGCAGTCCGGACCCCTACGAGCAGTACTTC.

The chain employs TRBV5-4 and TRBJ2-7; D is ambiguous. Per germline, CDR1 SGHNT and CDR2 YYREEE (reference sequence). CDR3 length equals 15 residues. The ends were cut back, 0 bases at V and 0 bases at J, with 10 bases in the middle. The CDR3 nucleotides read TGTGCCAGCAGCTTGGTCCCAGGAAGCTCCTACGAGCAGTACTTC. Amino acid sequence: CASSLVPGSSYEQYF. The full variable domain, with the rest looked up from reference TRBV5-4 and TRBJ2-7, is ETGVTQSPTHLIKTRGQQVTLRCSSQSGHNTVSWYQQALGQGPQFIFQYYREEENGRGNFPPRFSGLQFPNYSSELNVNALELDDSALYLCASSLVPGSSYEQYFGPGTRLTVT.

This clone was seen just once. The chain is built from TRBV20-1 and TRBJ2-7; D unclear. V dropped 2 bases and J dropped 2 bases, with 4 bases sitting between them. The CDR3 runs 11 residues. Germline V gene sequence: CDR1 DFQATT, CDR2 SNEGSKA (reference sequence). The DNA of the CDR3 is TGCAGTGCTAGAAAGGCCTACGAGCAGTACTTC. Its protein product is CSARKAYEQYF.

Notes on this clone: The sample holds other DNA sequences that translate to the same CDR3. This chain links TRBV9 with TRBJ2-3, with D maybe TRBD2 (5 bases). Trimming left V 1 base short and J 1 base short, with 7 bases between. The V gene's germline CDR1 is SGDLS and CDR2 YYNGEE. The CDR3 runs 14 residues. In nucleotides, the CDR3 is TGTGCCAGCAGCGTACGGGGTCGCACAGATACGCAGTATTTT. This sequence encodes CASSVRGRTDTQYF. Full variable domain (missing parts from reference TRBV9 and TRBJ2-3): DSGVTQTPKHLITATGQRVTLRCSPRSGDLSVYWYQQSLDQGLQFLIQYYNGEERAKGNILERFSAQQFPDLHSELNLSSLELGDSALYFCASSVRGRTDTQYFGPGTRLTVL.